The 26 T cell receptor beta chains below were found in one sample sequenced in a study of cytomegalovirus exposure and HLA in healthy donors. PCR employed 60 Vbeta and 13 Jbeta primers. Assay used: immunoSEQ multiplex PCR; TCRdb lists only in-frame clones, some missing. The table shows approximately 100,000 clones, with around 85% occurring only once. Sequenced sample: PBMCs. These TCRs come from a man aged 25 to 45 in good health and CMV-seronegative.

The chain carries TRBV30 and TRBJ2-7; 7 nucleotides agree with TRBD1. V shed 5 bases and J 2 bases; nucleotides not matched to a gene: 3. The CDR3 extends over 12 amino acids. Germline assignment: CDR1 GTSNPN and CDR2 SVGIG (reference sequence). Here the CDR3 DNA reads TGTGCCTGGGGACAGGTAACCTACGAGCAGTACTTC. It yields the protein CAWGQVTYEQYF. Complete variable domain (other parts from reference TRBV30 and TRBJ2-7): SQTIHQWPATLVQPVGSPLSLECTVEGTSNPNLYWYRQAAGRGLQLLFYSVGIGQISSEVPQNLSASRPQDRQFILSSKKLLLSDSGFYLCAWGQVTYEQYFGPGTRLTVT.

Concerning this clone: Other DNA sequences in the same sample also yield this CDR3. The chain links TRBV18 to TRBJ2-7; no clear D gene. Germline lookup yields CDR1 KGHSH and CDR2 LQKENI. Trimming cost V 0 bases and J 0 bases, with 3 bases left between them. The CDR3 has 13 amino acids. The CDR3 nucleotides read TGTGCCAGCTCACCACCTAGCTCCTACGAGCAGTACTTC. This encodes CASSPPSSYEQYF.

The chain couples TRBV14 to TRBJ1-6, with 9 bases lining up with TRBD1. Germline CDR1 SGHDN, CDR2 FVKESK. V was clipped by 1 base and J by 6 bases; unmatched bases: 4. This CDR3 contains 16 residues. CDR3 sequence (DNA): TGTGCCAGCAGCCAAGTCGCGGACAGGGGTAATTCACCCCTCCACTTT. This codes for CASSQVADRGNSPLHF.

CDR3 bases: TGTGCCAGCTCACGAGACAGGGCACTAGGGCAGTACTTC. Encoded protein: CASSRDRALGQYF. The chain carries TRBV18 and TRBJ2-7, with TRBD1 identical over 7 bases. The CDR3 covers 13 residues. CDR1 and CDR2 (germline): KGHSH, LQKENI. V was clipped by 4 bases and J by 9 bases; unmatched bases: 9. Variable domain in full (rest from reference TRBV18 and TRBJ2-7): NAGVMQNPRHLVRRRGQEARLRCSPMKGHSHVYWYRQLPEEGLKFMVYLQKENIIDESGMPKERFSAEFPKEGPSILRIQQVVRGDSAAYFCASSRDRALGQYFGPGTRLTVT.

This clone was found a few times. J is TRBJ2-1 and V is TRBV5-4; 14 nucleotides match TRBD2. The V segment lost 5 bases and the J segment 6 bases; nucleotides outside the gene matches: 7. The CDR3 runs to 16 residues. Germline loops: CDR1 SGHNT, CDR2 YYREEE (reference sequence). DNA of the CDR3: TGTGCCAGCAGGGATCCCGGGACTAGCGGGGGCAATGAGCAGTTCTTC. As protein: CASRDPGTSGGNEQFF.

This clone was recorded only once. The rearrangement links TRBV2 to TRBJ1-2; 9 bases map to TRBD1. With V trimmed by 4 bases and J by 4 bases, 10 bases remained unmatched. The CDR3 extends over 16 amino acids. Germline loops: CDR1 SNHLY, CDR2 FYNNEI. CDR3: CASSALWTGDSYGYTF. For the CDR3, the DNA is TGTGCCAGCAGTGCCCTTTGGACAGGGGATAGCTATGGCTACACCTTC.

The chain employs TRBV5-1 and TRBJ2-5, with 9 bases lining up with TRBD1. V shed 2 bases and J 7 bases; nucleotides not matched to a gene: 6. Germline CDR1 SGHRS, CDR2 YFSETQ. The CDR3 covers 14 residues. This CDR3 reads CASSFGQGTRTQYF. For the CDR3, the DNA is TGCGCCAGCAGCTTTGGACAGGGGACGAGGACCCAGTACTTC. The variable domain in full, completed from reference TRBV5-1 and TRBJ2-5, reads KAGVTQTPRYLIKTRGQQVTLSCSPISGHRSVSWYQQTPGQGLQFLFEYFSETQRNKGNFPGRFSGRQFSNSRSEMNVSTLELGDSALYLCASSFGQGTRTQYFGPGTRLLVL.

The V and J genes are TRBV30 and TRBJ2-3; TRBD2 matches at 7 bases. Germline V gene sequence: CDR1 GTSNPN, CDR2 SVGIG (reference sequence). V lost 4 bases, J lost 4 bases, and 5 bases stayed unmatched. The CDR3 runs 13 residues. Here the CDR3 reads CAWTGGLADTQYF. The CDR3 nucleotides read TGTGCCTGGACGGGAGGACTAGCAGATACGCAGTATTTT.

As regards this clone: The identical CDR3 is also encoded by other nucleotide sequences in the sample. The V call is TRBV9, the J call TRBJ1-1; D not certain. Germline loops: CDR1 SGDLS, CDR2 YYNGEE. The V end was cut by 1 base, the J end by 1 base, with 5 bases between. The CDR3 is made up of 13 amino acids. Written as DNA, the CDR3 is TGTGCCAGCAGCGTATCCCAGAACACTGAAGCTTTCTTT. Amino acids: CASSVSQNTEAFF.

This clone has just one count. This chain uses TRBV19 with TRBJ1-6; 10 positions agree with TRBD1. Trimming cost V 7 bases and J 5 bases; bases outside gene matches: 11. The CDR3 extends over 17 amino acids. Germline assignment: CDR1 LNHDA and CDR2 SQIVND (reference sequence). CDR3 sequence (DNA): TGTGCCAGTACCACAAAAGGGACAGGGGTGAATAATTCACCCCTCCACTTT. Protein sequence: CASTTKGTGVNNSPLHF.

The chain couples TRBV4-1 to TRBJ2-5; D remains unclear. With the DNA end fitting TRBJ2-7 better, the J assignment may be wrong. CDR3 length: 15 residues. Germline loops: CDR1 MGHRA, CDR2 YSYEKL. This CDR3 is CASSQELNGGYEQYF. CDR3 DNA: TGCGCCAGCAGCCAAGAGCTCAACGGTGGTTACGAGCAGTACTTC.

This clone has a handful of counts. This sequence joins TRBV6-1 and TRBJ1-6; D not resolved. The CDR3 length is 13 residues. Trimming took 4 bases from V and 7 from J, leaving 8 bases between them. CDR1 MNHNS and CDR2 SASEGT come from the germline V gene. The CDR3 DNA follows: TGTGCCAGCAGTGCCGGACTCAATTCACCCCTCCACTTT. Translated: CASSAGLNSPLHF.

This chain uses TRBV4-1 with TRBJ1-2; D is unclear. The CDR3 sequence is 15 residues long. Trimming stripped 2 bases from V and 5 bases from J, with 15 bases between. Germline assignment: CDR1 MGHRA and CDR2 YSYEKL. The CDR3 DNA sequence: TGCGCCAGCAGCCAAAAAACAGCACCTTCTTATGGCTACACCTTC. Translating it yields CASSQKTAPSYGYTF.

The chain is built from TRBV4-3 and TRBJ1-4, with D unclear. Per the germline V gene, CDR1 is LGHNA and CDR2 is YSLEER. The germline V and J ends were trimmed by 0 bases and 5 bases, with 10 bases remaining between them. The CDR3 extends over 15 amino acids. This CDR3 reads CASSQDGLQNEKLFF. The DNA for the CDR3 is TGCGCCAGCAGCCAAGATGGCCTCCAAAATGAAAAACTGTTTTTT.

The chain is built from TRBV7-8 and TRBJ1-5; D remains ambiguous. V was clipped by 5 bases and J by 0 bases, with 8 bases between them. This CDR3 is 14 amino acids long. The germline V gene encodes CDR1 SGHVS and CDR2 FQNEAQ. The DNA for the CDR3 is TGTGCCAGCAGCGTCCAGGATAGCAATCAGCCCCAGCATTTT. It translates to CASSVQDSNQPQHF. The full variable domain, with the rest looked up from reference TRBV7-8 and TRBJ1-5, is GAGVSQSPRYKVAKRGQDVALRCDPISGHVSLFWYQQALGQGPEFLTYFQNEAQLDKSGLPSDRFFAERPEGSVSTLKIQRTQQEDSAVYLCASSVQDSNQPQHFGDGTRLSIL.

V gene TRBV29-1 combines with J gene TRBJ2-7, with D perhaps TRBD1 (5 bases). Germline CDR1 SQVTM, CDR2 ANQGSEA. This CDR3 has 13 amino acids. Trimming left V 4 bases short and J 0 bases short, with 10 bases between. CDR3 sequence: CSVGQSLSYEQYF. DNA of the CDR3: TGCAGCGTTGGACAGTCCCTCTCCTACGAGCAGTACTTC.

The J gene is TRBJ1-4, the V gene TRBV9; 9 bases are a match to TRBD1. Germline CDR1 is SGDLS and CDR2 is YYNGEE. V gave up 4 bases and J gave up 11 bases; unmatched junction bases: 12. This CDR3 spans 15 amino acids. In nucleotides, the CDR3 is TGTGCCAGCAGCCCCCGAGGACAGGGGTCGGGGAAACTGTTTTTT. Translation: CASSPRGQGSGKLFF.

This chain joins TRBV7-9 and TRBJ2-1; TRBD1 might be the D (5 bases). Germline V CDR1 and CDR2: SEHNR, FQNEAQ (reference sequence). The V end was cut by 3 bases, the J end by 4 bases, with 13 bases between. This CDR3 is built from 15 residues. CDR3 coding DNA: TGTGCCAGCAGCTTGGGCAGGGCTATGTACAATGAGCAGTTCTTC. Protein product: CASSLGRAMYNEQFF.

This chain uses TRBV4-1 with TRBJ2-1, with 12 positions matching TRBD2. The CDR3 consists of 17 residues. With V trimmed by 4 bases and J by 10 bases, 14 bases remained unmatched. The germline V gene has CDR1 MGHRA and CDR2 YSYEKL. The CDR3 DNA reads as TGCGCCAGCAGCCCGTTAATTGAGACTAGCGGGAGAGGGGAGCAGTTCTTC. Amino acid sequence: CASSPLIETSGRGEQFF.

The rearrangement uses TRBV29-1 and TRBJ2-2, with D tentatively TRBD2 (6 bases). CDR3 length equals 10 residues. V gave up 6 bases and J gave up 11 bases, with 10 bases separating them. CDR1 SQVTM and CDR2 ANQGSEA come from the germline V gene. CDR3 DNA: TGCAGCGTACGGGACTCCGAGCTGTTTTTT. Translation: CSVRDSELFF.

The genes are TRBV6-4 and TRBJ2-1; the D is unclear. There are 15 residues in the CDR3. V gave up 3 bases and J gave up 3 bases, with 12 bases separating them. Germline-derived CDR1 and CDR2 are MRHNA and SNTAGT. The CDR3 coding sequence is TGTGCCAGCAGTGAAAGCCCCGACAACTACAATGAGCAGTTCTTC. It specifies CASSESPDNYNEQFF.

The genes are TRBV28 and TRBJ2-1; 7 bases are a match to TRBD2. CDR3 length: 15 residues. V trimming: 2 bases; J trimming: 4 bases; junction bases outside the gene matches: 5. Germline CDR1 reads MDHEN; CDR2 reads SYDVKM. CDR3 region: CASSLPTGGYNEQFF. The CDR3 DNA reads TGTGCCAGCAGTTTACCGACGGGAGGTTACAATGAGCAGTTCTTC.

This chain joins TRBV6-1 and TRBJ1-1; 8 positions agree with TRBD1. This CDR3 has 14 amino acids. Germline-derived CDR1 and CDR2 are MNHNS and SASEGT. J lost 2 bases, V lost 8 bases, and 7 bases had no gene match. CDR3 sequence: CASLPGQGNTEAFF. The CDR3 coding sequence is TGTGCCAGCCTCCCCGGACAGGGCAACACTGAAGCTTTCTTT.

The rearrangement uses TRBV9 and TRBJ2-7; TRBD2 might be the D (6 bases). V was cut by 0 bases and J by 5 bases, with 9 bases left in between. The CDR3 consists of 13 residues. The germline V gene has CDR1 SGDLS and CDR2 YYNGEE. The CDR3 region has the DNA TGTGCCAGCAGCGTAGGAGGGAGGAACGAGCAGTACTTC. This encodes CASSVGGRNEQYF.

This chain uses TRBV6-1 with TRBJ2-2; 7 bases align to TRBD2. The junction had 9 bases not matched to a gene; V was cut back by 3 bases and J by 2 bases. CDR1 and CDR2 (germline): MNHNS, SASEGT. This CDR3 is 17 amino acids long. The CDR3 here is CASSEPGGTLNTGELFF. The DNA of the CDR3 is TGTGCCAGCAGTGAGCCCGGGGGGACCCTAAACACCGGGGAGCTGTTTTTT.

The chain combines TRBV7-2 with TRBJ1-4, with D unresolved. Germline CDR1 is SGHTA and CDR2 is FQGNSA. The CDR3 loop spans 15 amino acids. V gave up 1 base and J gave up 6 bases, with 12 bases separating them. The CDR3 bases are TGTGCCAGCAGCTTAGATCTGAACTTAGATGAAAAACTGTTTTTT. Amino acid sequence: CASSLDLNLDEKLFF.